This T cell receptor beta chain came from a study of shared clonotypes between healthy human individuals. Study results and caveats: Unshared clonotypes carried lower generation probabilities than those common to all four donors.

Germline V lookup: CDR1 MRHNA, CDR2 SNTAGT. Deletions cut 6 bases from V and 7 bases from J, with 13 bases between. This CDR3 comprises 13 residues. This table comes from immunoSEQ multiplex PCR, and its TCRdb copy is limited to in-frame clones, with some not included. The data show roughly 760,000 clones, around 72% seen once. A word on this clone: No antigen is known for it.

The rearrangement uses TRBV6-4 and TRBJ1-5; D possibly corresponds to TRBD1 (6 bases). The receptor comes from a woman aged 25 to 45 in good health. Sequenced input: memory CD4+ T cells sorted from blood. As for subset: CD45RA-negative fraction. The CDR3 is CASSIRGGQPQHF. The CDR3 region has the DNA TGTGCCAGCAGCATCAGGGGAGGACAGCCCCAGCATTTT.